This entry lists 15 T cell receptor beta chains sequenced from one sample in a study of radiotherapy plus CTLA-4 blockade in lung cancer. Clones were sequenced by immunoSEQ multiplex PCR, and TCRdb holds only the in-frame ones, with some missing. Of roughly 51,000 clones in the sample, 86% are singletons; the top ten hold over 15%. Specimen: peripheral blood, collected from a patient treated with radiotherapy plus ipilimumab. All receptors derive from a human donor with non-small cell lung cancer that progressed on radiotherapy plus ipilimumab. Some clones in this sample may be carry-over from other donors' samples.

This clone was seen a handful of times. The chain recombines TRBV28 with TRBJ2-5, with 7 nucleotides matching TRBD1. J lost 6 bases, V lost 8 bases, and 9 bases had no gene match. CDR3 size: 13 residues. The V gene's germline CDR1 is MDHEN and CDR2 SYDVKM. CDR3 DNA sequence: TGTGCCAGCGTTGAGGGGGCTATTAAGACCCAGTACTTC. This gives the protein CASVEGAIKTQYF.

The rearrangement uses TRBV2 and TRBJ2-1; D is possibly TRBD2 (5 bases). The V and J ends lost 4 bases and 0 bases respectively, with 10 bases between them. This CDR3 is 15 amino acids long. Germline loops: CDR1 SNHLY, CDR2 FYNNEI. The CDR3 sequence is CASSVRGNSYNEQFF. The DNA of the CDR3 is TGTGCCAGCAGTGTTCGGGGAAACTCCTACAATGAGCAGTTCTTC.

The V gene is TRBV5-6, the J gene TRBJ1-3, with unresolved D. Looked up from germline, CDR1 is SGHDT and CDR2 is YYEEEE. The CDR3 length is 14 residues. V lost 0 bases, J lost 7 bases, and 11 bases lay in between. The CDR3 protein is CASSLAQFANTIYF. CDR3 nucleotide sequence: TGTGCCAGCAGCTTGGCCCAGTTCGCTAACACCATATATTTT.

The chain links TRBV9 to TRBJ2-3; D remains unclear. The ends were cut back, 0 bases at V and 6 bases at J, with 8 bases in the middle. The CDR3 contains 13 residues. CDR1 SGDLS and CDR2 YYNGEE come from the germline V gene. The CDR3 region has the DNA TGTGCCAGCAGCGTAGTTACCCAGGATACGCAGTATTTT. Translating gives CASSVVTQDTQYF. Full variable domain (outside the CDR3, taken from reference TRBV9 and TRBJ2-3): DSGVTQTPKHLITATGQRVTLRCSPRSGDLSVYWYQQSLDQGLQFLIQYYNGEERAKGNILERFSAQQFPDLHSELNLSSLELGDSALYFCASSVVTQDTQYFGPGTRLTVL.

The chain links TRBV4-1 to TRBJ2-3; 10 bases fit TRBD2. The germline gives CDR1 MGHRA, CDR2 YSYEKL. CDR3 size: 19 residues. After removal of 0 bases from V and 9 bases from J, the junction contained 18 bases not matched to a gene. The chain's CDR3 is CASSQERGLAPAPGRTQYF. In DNA, the CDR3 is TGCGCCAGCAGCCAAGAAAGGGGACTAGCGCCTGCCCCGGGTAGGACGCAGTATTTT.

This sequence joins TRBV19 and TRBJ1-2, with 8 positions matching TRBD1. Germline CDR1 reads LNHDA; CDR2 reads SQIVND (reference sequence). Trimming took 3 bases from V and 4 from J; bases not matched to a gene: 10. The CDR3 runs to 16 residues. Here the CDR3 reads CASSIPGQGGFYGYTF. DNA for the CDR3: TGTGCCAGTAGTATCCCAGGACAGGGTGGCTTCTATGGCTACACCTTC. The whole variable domain, remainder taken from reference TRBV19 and TRBJ1-2, is DGGITQSPKYLFRKEGQNVTLSCEQNLNHDAMYWYRQDPGQGLRLIYYSQIVNDFQKGDIAEGYSVSREKKESFPLTVTSAQKNPTAFYLCASSIPGQGGFYGYTFGSGTRLTVV.

The chain uses TRBV5-1 and TRBJ1-5; D uncertain. The CDR3 runs to 13 residues. The germline CDR1 and CDR2 sequences are SGHRS and YFSETQ. Trimming pared 0 bases from V and 4 bases from J, leaving 5 bases between. This CDR3 reads CASSLDPNQPQHF. The CDR3 DNA sequence: TGCGCCAGCAGCTTGGATCCTAATCAGCCCCAGCATTTT.

The chain uses TRBV4-1 and TRBJ2-3; D is possibly TRBD2 (5 bases). Trimming removed 4 bases at V and 0 bases at J, with 14 bases between. The CDR3 sequence is 16 residues long. Germline V gene sequence: CDR1 MGHRA, CDR2 YSYEKL. The CDR3 nucleotides are TGCGCCAGCAGCCTTCAAAGGACGGGGAGCACAGATACGCAGTATTTT. Protein: CASSLQRTGSTDTQYF.

V usage is TRBV7-9 and J usage is TRBJ2-3, with 9 bases lining up with TRBD2. The CDR3 consists of 15 residues. The V gene end was trimmed by 5 bases and the J gene end by 2 bases; junction bases not matched to a gene: 5. The germline V gene has CDR1 SEHNR and CDR2 FQNEAQ (reference sequence). CDR3 amino acids: CASSPGTSTTDTQYF. DNA of the CDR3: TGTGCCAGCAGCCCCGGGACTAGCACCACAGATACGCAGTATTTT.

V and J are TRBV7-8 and TRBJ2-1, with a possible D match to TRBD2 (6 bases). CDR1 SGHVS and CDR2 FQNEAQ come from the germline V gene. V was trimmed by 5 bases and J by 2 bases, leaving 13 bases between them. The CDR3 runs to 15 residues. CDR3 sequence (DNA): TGTGCCAGCAGCGCCGCTGGAGGGGCCTACAATGAGCAGTTCTTC. This gives the protein CASSAAGGAYNEQFF.

The rearrangement joins TRBV27 to TRBJ2-2; the match to TRBD2 covers 14 bases. This CDR3 region has 17 residues. Per germline, CDR1 MNHEY and CDR2 SMNVEV (reference sequence). Trimming removed 3 bases from V and 2 bases from J; junction bases left unmatched: 2. CDR3: CASSLGLAGVNTGELFF. CDR3 in DNA: TGTGCCAGCAGTTTGGGACTAGCGGGAGTCAACACCGGGGAGCTGTTTTTT.

V is TRBV14 and J is TRBJ2-7; D may be TRBD2 (5 bases). The CDR3 sequence is 11 residues long. The germline V gene encodes CDR1 SGHDN and CDR2 FVKESK. V lost 3 bases, J lost 8 bases, and 8 bases lay in between. The CDR3 nucleotides are TGTGCCAGCAGCCAGGGAGAGAAGCAGTACTTC. Residues: CASSQGEKQYF.

The rearrangement joins TRBV6-1 to TRBJ1-1; 9 bases are shared with TRBD1. CDR1 MNHNS and CDR2 SASEGT come from the germline V gene. This CDR3 is built from 15 residues. Unmatched junction bases numbered 6, after V lost 6 bases and J lost 1 base. As DNA, the CDR3 is TGTGCCAGCAGAGACCGGGACAGGGAGAACACTGAAGCTTTCTTT. Amino acids: CASRDRDRENTEAFF.

This chain links TRBV11-1 with TRBJ1-1; D unclear. The ends were cut back, 1 base at V and 3 bases at J, with 9 bases in the middle. The CDR3 loop spans 14 amino acids. Germline CDR1 SGHAT, CDR2 FQDESV (reference sequence). The CDR3: CASSLVWRDTEAFF. For the CDR3, the DNA is TGTGCCAGCAGCTTAGTCTGGAGGGACACTGAAGCTTTCTTT.

This clone occurred once. This chain joins TRBV6-5 and TRBJ1-2, with D possibly TRBD1 on 6 matching bases. Deletions cut 5 bases from V and 2 bases from J, with 9 bases between. CDR1 is MNHEY, CDR2 SVGAGI, per germline. This CDR3 is 13 amino acids long. DNA for the CDR3: TGTGCCAGCAGTCGGGACACCAACTATGGCTACACCTTC. Its translation is CASSRDTNYGYTF.